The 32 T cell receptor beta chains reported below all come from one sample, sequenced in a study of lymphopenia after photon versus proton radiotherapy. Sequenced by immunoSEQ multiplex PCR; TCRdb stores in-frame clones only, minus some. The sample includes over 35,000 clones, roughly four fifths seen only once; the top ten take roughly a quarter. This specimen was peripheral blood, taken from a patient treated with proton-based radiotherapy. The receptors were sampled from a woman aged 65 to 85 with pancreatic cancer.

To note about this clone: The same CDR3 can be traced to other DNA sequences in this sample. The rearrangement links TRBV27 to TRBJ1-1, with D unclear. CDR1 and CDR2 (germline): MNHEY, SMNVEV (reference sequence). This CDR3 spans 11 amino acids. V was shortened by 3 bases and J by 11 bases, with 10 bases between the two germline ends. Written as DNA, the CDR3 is TGTGCCAGCAGTTTTCAGTCTATGGCTTTCTTT. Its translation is CASSFQSMAFF.

The CDR3 coding sequence is TGTGCCAGCAGTTACCTGGCAGGGACTAACTATGGCTACACCTTC. Protein sequence: CASSYLAGTNYGYTF. V usage is TRBV6-6 and J usage is TRBJ1-2; D possibly corresponds to TRBD1 (5 bases). There are 15 residues in the CDR3. Germline V lookup: CDR1 MNHNY, CDR2 SVGAGI (reference sequence). V was cut by 2 bases and J by 0 bases, with 10 bases left in between.

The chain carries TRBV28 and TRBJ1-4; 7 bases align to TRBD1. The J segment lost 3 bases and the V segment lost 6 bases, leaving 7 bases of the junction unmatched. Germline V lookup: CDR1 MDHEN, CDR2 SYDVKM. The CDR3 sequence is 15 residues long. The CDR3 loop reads CASSSFTGANEKLFF. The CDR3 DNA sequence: TGTGCCAGCAGCTCTTTTACAGGGGCTAATGAAAAACTGTTTTTT.

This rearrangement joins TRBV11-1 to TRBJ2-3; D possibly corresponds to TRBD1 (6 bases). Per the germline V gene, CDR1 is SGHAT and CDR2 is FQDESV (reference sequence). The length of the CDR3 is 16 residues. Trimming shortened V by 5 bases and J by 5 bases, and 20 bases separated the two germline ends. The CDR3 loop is CASSLPEGGTGDTQYF. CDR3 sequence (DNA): TGTGCCAGCAGCCTCCCCGAAGGGGGTACGGGAGATACGCAGTATTTT.

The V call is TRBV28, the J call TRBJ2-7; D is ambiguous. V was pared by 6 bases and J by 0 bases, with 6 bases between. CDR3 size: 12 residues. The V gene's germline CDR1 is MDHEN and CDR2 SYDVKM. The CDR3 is CASRTSSYEQYF. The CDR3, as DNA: TGTGCCAGCAGAACAAGCTCCTACGAGCAGTACTTC.

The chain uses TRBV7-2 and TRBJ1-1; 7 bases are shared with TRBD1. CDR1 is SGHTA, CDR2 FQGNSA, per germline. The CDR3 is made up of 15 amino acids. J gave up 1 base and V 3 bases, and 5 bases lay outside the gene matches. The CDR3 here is CASSFSRTGNTEAFF. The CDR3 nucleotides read TGTGCCAGCAGCTTTTCCCGGACAGGGAACACTGAAGCTTTCTTT.

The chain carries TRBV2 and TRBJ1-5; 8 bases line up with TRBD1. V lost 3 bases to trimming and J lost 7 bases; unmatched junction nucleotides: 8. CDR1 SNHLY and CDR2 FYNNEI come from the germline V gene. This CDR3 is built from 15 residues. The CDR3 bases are TGTGCCAGCAGTGAGCAGGGGGCGGTTGGACAGCCCCAGCATTTT. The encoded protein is CASSEQGAVGQPQHF.

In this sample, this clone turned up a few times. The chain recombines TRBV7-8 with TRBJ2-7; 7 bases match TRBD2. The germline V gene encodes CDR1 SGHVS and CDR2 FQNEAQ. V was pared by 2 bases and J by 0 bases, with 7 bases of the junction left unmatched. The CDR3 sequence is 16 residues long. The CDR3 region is CASSLPGGFSSYEQYF. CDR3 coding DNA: TGTGCCAGCAGCTTACCGGGGGGTTTTAGCTCCTACGAGCAGTACTTC.

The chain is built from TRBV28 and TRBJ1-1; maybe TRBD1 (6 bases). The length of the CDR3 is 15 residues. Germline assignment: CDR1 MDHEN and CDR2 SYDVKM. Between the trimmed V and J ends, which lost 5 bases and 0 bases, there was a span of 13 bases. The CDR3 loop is CASSPGTSLNTEAFF. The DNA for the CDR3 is TGTGCCAGCAGTCCGGGGACATCCTTGAACACTGAAGCTTTCTTT.

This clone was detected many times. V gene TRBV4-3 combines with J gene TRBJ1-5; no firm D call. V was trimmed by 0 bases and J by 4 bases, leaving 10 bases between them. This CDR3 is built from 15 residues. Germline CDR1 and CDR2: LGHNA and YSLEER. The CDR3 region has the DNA TGCGCCAGCAGCCAAGACTCCTCTTCAAATCAGCCCCAGCATTTT. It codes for CASSQDSSSNQPQHF.

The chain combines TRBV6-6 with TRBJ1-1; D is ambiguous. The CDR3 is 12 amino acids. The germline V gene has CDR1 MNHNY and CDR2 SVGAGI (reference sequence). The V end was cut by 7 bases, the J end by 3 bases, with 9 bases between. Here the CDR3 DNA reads TGTGCCAGCACCCCATCGGACACTGAAGCTTTCTTT. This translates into CASTPSDTEAFF.

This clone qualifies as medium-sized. CDR3 sequence: CSAGTSGPSSYNEQFF. The DNA of the CDR3 is TGCAGCGCGGGGACTAGCGGGCCTAGCTCCTACAATGAGCAGTTCTTC. The chain recombines TRBV29-1 with TRBJ2-1, with TRBD2 matching over 12 bases. Germline V gene data show CDR1 as SQVTM and CDR2 as ANQGSEA. Unmatched junction bases numbered 7, after V lost 7 bases and J lost 0 bases. This CDR3 comprises 16 residues.

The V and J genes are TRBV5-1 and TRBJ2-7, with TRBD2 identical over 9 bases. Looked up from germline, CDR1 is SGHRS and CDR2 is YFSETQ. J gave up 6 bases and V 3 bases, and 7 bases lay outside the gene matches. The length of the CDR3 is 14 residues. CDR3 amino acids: CASSSSGMMGEQYF. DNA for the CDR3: TGCGCCAGCAGCTCTAGCGGGATGATGGGCGAGCAGTACTTC.

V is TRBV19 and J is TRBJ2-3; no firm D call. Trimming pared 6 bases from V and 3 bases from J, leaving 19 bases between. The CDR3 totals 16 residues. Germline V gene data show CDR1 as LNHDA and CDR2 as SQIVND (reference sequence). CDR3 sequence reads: CASSSRASSLTDTQYF. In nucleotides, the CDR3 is TGTGCCAGTAGCTCCCGGGCGAGTTCTTTAACAGATACGCAGTATTTT.

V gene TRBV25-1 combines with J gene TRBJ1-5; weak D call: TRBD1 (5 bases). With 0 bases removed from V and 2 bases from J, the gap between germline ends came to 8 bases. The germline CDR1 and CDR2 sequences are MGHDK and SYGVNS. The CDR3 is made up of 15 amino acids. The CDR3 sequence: CASSEYGGGNQPQHF. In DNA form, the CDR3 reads TGTGCCAGCAGTGAATACGGAGGGGGCAATCAGCCCCAGCATTTT.

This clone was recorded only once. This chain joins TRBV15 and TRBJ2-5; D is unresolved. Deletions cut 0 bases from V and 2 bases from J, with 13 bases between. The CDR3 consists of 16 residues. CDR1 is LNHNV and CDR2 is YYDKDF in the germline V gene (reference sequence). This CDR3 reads CATSRDLGTAQETQYF. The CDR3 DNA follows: TGTGCCACCAGCAGAGATTTAGGCACAGCTCAAGAGACCCAGTACTTC.

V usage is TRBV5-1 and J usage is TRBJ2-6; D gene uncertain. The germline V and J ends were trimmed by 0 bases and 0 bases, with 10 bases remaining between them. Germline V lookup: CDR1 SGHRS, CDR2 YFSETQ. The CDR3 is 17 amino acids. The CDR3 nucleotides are TGCGCCAGCAGCTTGGAGGACCTTTTCTCTGGGGCCAACGTCCTGACTTTC. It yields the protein CASSLEDLFSGANVLTF.

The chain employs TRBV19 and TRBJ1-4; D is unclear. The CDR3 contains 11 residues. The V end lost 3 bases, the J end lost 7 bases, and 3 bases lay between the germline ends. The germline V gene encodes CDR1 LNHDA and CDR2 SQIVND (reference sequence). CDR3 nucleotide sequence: TGTGCCAGTAGTATCAGTGAAAAACTGTTTTTT. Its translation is CASSISEKLFF.

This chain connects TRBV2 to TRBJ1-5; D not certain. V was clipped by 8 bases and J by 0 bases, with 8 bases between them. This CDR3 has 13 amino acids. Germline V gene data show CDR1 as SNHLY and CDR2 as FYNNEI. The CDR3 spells CASLGVSNQPQHF. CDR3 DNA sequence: TGTGCCAGCCTCGGGGTTAGCAATCAGCCCCAGCATTTT. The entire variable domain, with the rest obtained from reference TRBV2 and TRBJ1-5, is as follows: EPEVTQTPSHQVTQMGQEVILRCVPISNHLYFYWYRQILGQKVEFLVSFYNNEISEKSEIFDDQFSVERPDGSNFTLKIRSTKLEDSAMYFCASLGVSNQPQHFGDGTRLSIL.

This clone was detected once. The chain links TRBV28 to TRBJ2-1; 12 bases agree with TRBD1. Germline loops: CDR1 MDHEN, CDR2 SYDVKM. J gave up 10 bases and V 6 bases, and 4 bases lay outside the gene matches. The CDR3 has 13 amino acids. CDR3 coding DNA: TGTGCCAGCAGGGGACAGGGGGCACGAGAGCAGTTCTTC. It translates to CASRGQGAREQFF.

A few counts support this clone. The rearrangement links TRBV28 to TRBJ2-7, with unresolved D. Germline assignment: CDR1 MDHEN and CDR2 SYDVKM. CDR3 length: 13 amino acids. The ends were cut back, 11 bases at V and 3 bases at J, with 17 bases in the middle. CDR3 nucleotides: TGTGCCTCTCTACCGGACGGCGACTACGAGCAGTACTTC. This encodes CASLPDGDYEQYF.

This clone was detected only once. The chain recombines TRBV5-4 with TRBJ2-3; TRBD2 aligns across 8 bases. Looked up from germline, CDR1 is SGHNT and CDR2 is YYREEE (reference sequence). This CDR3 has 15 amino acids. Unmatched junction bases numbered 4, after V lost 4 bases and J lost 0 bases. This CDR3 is CASSQASGSTDTQYF. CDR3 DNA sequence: TGTGCCAGCAGCCAAGCTAGCGGGAGCACAGATACGCAGTATTTT.

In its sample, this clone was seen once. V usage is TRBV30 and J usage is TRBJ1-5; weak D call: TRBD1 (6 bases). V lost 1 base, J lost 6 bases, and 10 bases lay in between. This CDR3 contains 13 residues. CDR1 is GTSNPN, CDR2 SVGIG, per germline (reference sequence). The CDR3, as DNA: TGTGCCTGGAGTGCTGAGGGGGGTCAGCCCCAGCATTTT. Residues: CAWSAEGGQPQHF.

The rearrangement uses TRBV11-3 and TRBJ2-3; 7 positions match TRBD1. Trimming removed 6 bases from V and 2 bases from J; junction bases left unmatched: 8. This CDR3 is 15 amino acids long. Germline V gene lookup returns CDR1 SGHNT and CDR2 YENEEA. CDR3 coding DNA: TGTGCCAGCAGTCGAAGGGGGCAACCCACAGATACGCAGTATTTT. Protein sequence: CASSRRGQPTDTQYF.

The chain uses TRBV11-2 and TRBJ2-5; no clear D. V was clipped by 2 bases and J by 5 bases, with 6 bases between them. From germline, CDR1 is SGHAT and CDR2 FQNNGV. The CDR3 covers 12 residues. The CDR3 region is CASSLSGETQYF. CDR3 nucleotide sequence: TGTGCCAGCAGCTTAAGTGGGGAGACCCAGTACTTC.

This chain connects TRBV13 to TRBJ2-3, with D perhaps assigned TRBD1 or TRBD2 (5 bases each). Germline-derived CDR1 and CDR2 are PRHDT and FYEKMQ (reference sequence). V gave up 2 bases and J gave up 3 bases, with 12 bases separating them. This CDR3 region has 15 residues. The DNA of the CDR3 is TGTGCCAGCAGCTTAACAGGAGGCGGGACAGATACGCAGTATTTT. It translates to CASSLTGGGTDTQYF.

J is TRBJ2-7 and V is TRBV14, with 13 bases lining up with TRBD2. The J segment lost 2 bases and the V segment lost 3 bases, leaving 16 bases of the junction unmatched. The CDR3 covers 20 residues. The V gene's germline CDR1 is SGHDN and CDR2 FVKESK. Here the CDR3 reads CASSQTRSGPGTSGTYEQYF. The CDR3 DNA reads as TGTGCCAGCAGCCAGACCAGATCGGGGCCTGGGACTAGCGGGACCTACGAGCAGTACTTC.

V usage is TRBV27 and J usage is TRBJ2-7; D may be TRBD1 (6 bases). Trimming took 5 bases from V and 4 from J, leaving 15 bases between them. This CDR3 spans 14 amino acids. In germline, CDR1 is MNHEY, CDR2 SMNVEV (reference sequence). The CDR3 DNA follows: TGTGCCAGCAGTGAACAGGGACGGGTATACGAGCAGTACTTC. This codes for CASSEQGRVYEQYF.

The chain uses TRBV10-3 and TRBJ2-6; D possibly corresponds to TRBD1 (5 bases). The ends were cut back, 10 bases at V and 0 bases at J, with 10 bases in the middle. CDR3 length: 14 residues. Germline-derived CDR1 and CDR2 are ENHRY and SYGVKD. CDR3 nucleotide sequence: TGTGCCAGCTCAGGGATCTCTGGGGCCAACGTCCTGACTTTC. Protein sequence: CASSGISGANVLTF.

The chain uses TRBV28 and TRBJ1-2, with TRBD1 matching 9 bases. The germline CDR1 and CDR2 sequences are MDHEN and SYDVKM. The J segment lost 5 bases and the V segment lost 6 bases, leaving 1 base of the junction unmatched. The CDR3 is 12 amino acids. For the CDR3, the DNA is TGTGCCAGCAGCGGGACAGGGTATGGCTACACCTTC. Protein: CASSGTGYGYTF.

The CDR3 bases are TGTGCCAGCAGTCCCTACACAGATACGCAGTATTTT. It translates to CASSPYTDTQYF. The chain employs TRBV27 and TRBJ2-3; no clear D. Trimming shortened V by 5 bases and J by 2 bases, and 5 bases separated the two germline ends. Germline CDR1 MNHEY, CDR2 SMNVEV (reference sequence). The CDR3 spans 12 residues.

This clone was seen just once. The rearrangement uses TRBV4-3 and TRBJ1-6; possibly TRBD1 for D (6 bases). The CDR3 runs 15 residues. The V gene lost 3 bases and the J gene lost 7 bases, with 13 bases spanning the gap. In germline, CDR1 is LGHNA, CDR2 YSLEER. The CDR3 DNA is TGCGCCAGCAGCCAGGGCGGGGGGCGGAATTCACCCCTCCACTTT. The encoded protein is CASSQGGGRNSPLHF.